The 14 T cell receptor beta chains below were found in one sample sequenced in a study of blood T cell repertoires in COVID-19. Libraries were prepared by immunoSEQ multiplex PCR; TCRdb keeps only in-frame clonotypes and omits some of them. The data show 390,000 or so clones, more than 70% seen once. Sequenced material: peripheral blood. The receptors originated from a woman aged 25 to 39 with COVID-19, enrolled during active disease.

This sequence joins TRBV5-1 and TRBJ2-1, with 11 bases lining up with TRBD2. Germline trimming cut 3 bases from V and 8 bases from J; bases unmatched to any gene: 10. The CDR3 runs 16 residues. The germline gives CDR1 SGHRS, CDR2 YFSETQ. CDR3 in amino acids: CASSSHLAGGGDEQFF. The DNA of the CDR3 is TGCGCCAGCAGCTCCCATCTAGCGGGAGGCGGGGATGAGCAGTTCTTC.

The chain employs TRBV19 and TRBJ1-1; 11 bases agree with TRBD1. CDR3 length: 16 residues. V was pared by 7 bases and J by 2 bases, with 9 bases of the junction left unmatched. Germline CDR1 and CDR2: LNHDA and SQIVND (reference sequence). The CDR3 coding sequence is TGTGCCAGTACCGCTGGGACAGGGGGGTTCAACACTGAAGCTTTCTTT. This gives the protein CASTAGTGGFNTEAFF.

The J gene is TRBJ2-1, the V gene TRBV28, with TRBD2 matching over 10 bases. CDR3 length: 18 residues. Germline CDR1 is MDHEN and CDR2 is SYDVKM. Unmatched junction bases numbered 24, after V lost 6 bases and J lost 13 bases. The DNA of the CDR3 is TGTGCCAGCAGCCAAGAGCTAGCGGGAGACGTCCACCAGTTTCATCAGTTCTTC. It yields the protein CASSQELAGDVHQFHQFF.

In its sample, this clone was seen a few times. The CDR3 region is CASSLKTGGYEKLFF. For the CDR3, the DNA is TGTGCCAGCAGTCTCAAGACAGGGGGGTATGAAAAACTGTTTTTT. V gene TRBV27 combines with J gene TRBJ1-4, with 9 nucleotides matching TRBD1. Germline CDR1 reads MNHEY; CDR2 reads SMNVEV (reference sequence). The CDR3 contains 15 residues. Trimming removed 5 bases from V and 6 bases from J; junction bases left unmatched: 7.

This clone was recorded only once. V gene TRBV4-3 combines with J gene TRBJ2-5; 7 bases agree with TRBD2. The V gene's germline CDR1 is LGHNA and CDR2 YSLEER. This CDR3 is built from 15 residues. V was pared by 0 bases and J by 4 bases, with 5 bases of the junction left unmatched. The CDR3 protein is CASSQERAGVETQYF. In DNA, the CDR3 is TGCGCCAGCAGCCAAGAGCGGGCGGGAGTAGAGACCCAGTACTTC.

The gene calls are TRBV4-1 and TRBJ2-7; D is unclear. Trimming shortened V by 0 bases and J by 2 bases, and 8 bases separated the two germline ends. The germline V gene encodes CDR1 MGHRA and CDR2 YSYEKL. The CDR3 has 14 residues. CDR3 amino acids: CASSQEYKAYEQYF. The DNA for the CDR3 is TGCGCCAGCAGCCAAGAGTACAAAGCCTACGAGCAGTACTTC.

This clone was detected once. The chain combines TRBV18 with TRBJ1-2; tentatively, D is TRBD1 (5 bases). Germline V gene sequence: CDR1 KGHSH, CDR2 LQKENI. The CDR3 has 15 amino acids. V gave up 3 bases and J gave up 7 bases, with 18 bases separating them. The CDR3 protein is CASSPEGTLLSGYTF. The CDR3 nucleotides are TGTGCCAGCTCACCGGAGGGGACCCTCTTAAGTGGCTACACCTTC.

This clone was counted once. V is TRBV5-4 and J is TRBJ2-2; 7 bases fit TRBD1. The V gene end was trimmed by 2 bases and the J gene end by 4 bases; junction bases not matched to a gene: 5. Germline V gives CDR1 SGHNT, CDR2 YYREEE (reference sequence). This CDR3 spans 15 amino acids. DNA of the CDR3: TGTGCCAGCAGCTTTAAGGGGGCGGGCACCGGGGAGCTGTTTTTT. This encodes CASSFKGAGTGELFF.

CDR3 nucleotide sequence: TGTGCCAGCAGCCCGAGGCAGGGGGGTTCACCCCTCCACTTT. Its translation is CASSPRQGGSPLHF. The genes are TRBV5-4 and TRBJ1-6; 7 bases agree with TRBD1. The CDR3 consists of 14 residues. J gave up 9 bases and V 4 bases, and 7 bases lay outside the gene matches. From germline, CDR1 is SGHNT and CDR2 YYREEE (reference sequence).

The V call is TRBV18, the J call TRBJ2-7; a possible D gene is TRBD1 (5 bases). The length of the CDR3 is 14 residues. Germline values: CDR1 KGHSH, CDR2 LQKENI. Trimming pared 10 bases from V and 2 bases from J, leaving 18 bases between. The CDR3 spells CATALSDTPYEQYF. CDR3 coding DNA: TGTGCCACCGCCCTCTCGGACACTCCCTACGAGCAGTACTTC.

The CDR3 bases are TGTGCCAGCAGCCGATCGGGACAACTGGGCTACACCTTC. Protein: CASSRSGQLGYTF. The chain has TRBV27 and TRBJ1-2, with D possibly matching TRBD1 (6 bases). The CDR3 length is 13 residues. From germline, CDR1 is MNHEY and CDR2 SMNVEV (reference sequence). V lost 6 bases, J lost 8 bases, and 16 bases lay in between.

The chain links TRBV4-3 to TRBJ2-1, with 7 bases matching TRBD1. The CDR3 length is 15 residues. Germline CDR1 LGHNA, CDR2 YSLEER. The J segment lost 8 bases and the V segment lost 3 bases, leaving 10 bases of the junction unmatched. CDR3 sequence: CASSQRTGVFYEQFF. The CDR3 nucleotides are TGCGCCAGCAGCCAGAGAACAGGGGTATTTTATGAGCAGTTCTTC.

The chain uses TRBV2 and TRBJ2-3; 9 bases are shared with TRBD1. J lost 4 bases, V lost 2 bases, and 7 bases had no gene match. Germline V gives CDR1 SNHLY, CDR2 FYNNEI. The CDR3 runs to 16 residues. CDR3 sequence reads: CASSETGTGFADTQYF. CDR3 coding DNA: TGTGCCAGCAGTGAAACCGGGACAGGGTTTGCAGATACGCAGTATTTT.

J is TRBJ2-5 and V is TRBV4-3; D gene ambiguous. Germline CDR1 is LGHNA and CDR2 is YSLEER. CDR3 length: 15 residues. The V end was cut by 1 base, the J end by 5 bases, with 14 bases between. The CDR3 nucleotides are TGCGCCAGCAGCCAAGTCGCATCTGGGCTGGAGACCCAGTACTTC. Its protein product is CASSQVASGLETQYF.